Listed here are 7 T cell receptor beta chains from one sample, sequenced in a study of beta chain features in type 1 diabetes. These receptors have no known antigen. Points from the study as a whole: Shorter TCRB CDR3s, moderately but significantly so, marked every one of the four CD4+ subsets in Type 1 diabetes patients.

TCRB transcripts that were expressed got sequenced, as all of the isolated RNA had been reverse transcribed. The protocol was immunoSEQ multiplex PCR, while the TCRdb copy is restricted to in-frame clones and leaves out a portion. Among about 710,000 clones, more than 12% were seen once, and the ten largest hold approximately 0.042%. The sample comprised naive CD4+ T cells from blood. Receptors were obtained from a man in his late teens or twenties with type 1 diabetes.

J is TRBJ1-4 and V is TRBV30; TRBD1 is a possible D gene (6 bases). CDR3 length equals 14 residues. V was shortened by 8 bases and J by 0 bases, with 13 bases between the two germline ends. Germline V gene data show CDR1 as GTSNPN and CDR2 as SVGIG (reference sequence). The CDR3 sequence: CAIQGGATNEKLFF. The DNA for the CDR3 is TGTGCCATCCAAGGGGGAGCAACTAATGAAAAACTGTTTTTT.

This clone was seen a few times. J is TRBJ2-7 and V is TRBV25-1, with D possibly being TRBD1 (6 bases). In germline, CDR1 is MGHDK, CDR2 SYGVNS. The V gene lost 4 bases and the J gene lost 3 bases, with 13 bases spanning the gap. The CDR3 is 14 residues long. The CDR3 coding sequence is TGTGCCAGCAGTGGAGTGGGGGCCCTCTACGAGCAGTACTTC. Protein sequence: CASSGVGALYEQYF.

Here the CDR3 DNA reads TGTGCCAGCAGACCCAGGGACAGGGCGCATGGCTACACCTTC. Translating gives CASRPRDRAHGYTF. J is TRBJ1-2 and V is TRBV5-4; 9 nucleotides agree with TRBD1. V was pared by 5 bases and J by 6 bases, with 8 bases of the junction left unmatched. The germline CDR1 and CDR2 sequences are SGHNT and YYREEE (reference sequence). The CDR3 has 14 residues.

On this clone: The same CDR3 arises from other DNA sequences in this sample as well. This chain connects TRBV20-1 to TRBJ1-1; D unresolved. Per germline, CDR1 DFQATT and CDR2 SNEGSKA (reference sequence). The CDR3 consists of 11 residues. The V end lost 8 bases, the J end lost 1 base, and 8 bases lay between the germline ends. The CDR3 is CSTGENTEAFF. In DNA form, the CDR3 reads TGCAGTACTGGCGAGAACACTGAAGCTTTCTTT.

There are a few counts of this clone. This sequence joins TRBV5-1 and TRBJ2-7, with a possible D match to TRBD1 (6 bases). V lost 4 bases and J 5 bases, leaving 19 bases between the germline ends. The CDR3 is 15 residues long. Germline CDR1 is SGHRS and CDR2 is YFSETQ. CDR3 nucleotide sequence: TGCGCCAGCAGCCCCAGGGGCAGGGCTAGGAACGAGCAGTACTTC. Protein sequence: CASSPRGRARNEQYF.

The chain employs TRBV2 and TRBJ1-5, with 9 bases lining up with TRBD1. This CDR3 has 12 amino acids. V shed 6 bases, J shed 12 bases, and the junction held 6 bases outside the gene matches. Germline V lookup: CDR1 SNHLY, CDR2 FYNNEI. CDR3 amino acids: CASRLTGGVQHF. DNA of the CDR3: TGTGCCAGCAGGCTCACAGGGGGCGTCCAGCATTTT.

The chain employs TRBV29-1 and TRBJ1-1; D not resolved. Germline lookup yields CDR1 SQVTM and CDR2 ANQGSEA. Trimming shortened V by 7 bases and J by 1 base, and 16 bases separated the two germline ends. The CDR3 is 14 amino acids. CDR3 coding DNA: TGCAGCGCCTACCGGAGGCCGTCGAACACTGAAGCTTTCTTT. Protein product: CSAYRRPSNTEAFF. Supplemented by reference TRBV29-1 and TRBJ1-1, the full variable domain reads SAVISQKPSRDICQRGTSLTIQCQVDSQVTMMFWYRQQPGQSLTLIATANQGSEATYESGFVIDKFPISRPNLTFSTLTVSNMSPEDSSIYLCSAYRRPSNTEAFFGQGTRLTVV.